This TCR beta chain was obtained from a study of T cells in Graves' hyperthyroidism and ophthalmopathy. Regions amplified from RNA transcripts were the TCR beta CDR3 regions. The TCR CDR3 first-round RT-PCR relied on the HTBI primer set. TCRdb reprocessed the multiplex PCR reads via MiXCR and lists one record per CDR3 protein. This table has a few hundred thousand distinct CDR3 sequences, roughly 25% appearing once. The CDR3 totals 16 residues. The V gene's germline CDR1 is MNHNS and CDR2 SASEGT. V gave up 9 bases and J gave up 1 base; unmatched junction bases: 6. Used for diagnoses were clinical symptoms, serum thyroxine and TRAb, thyroid ultrasound and orbital computed tomography.

The sample taken for sequencing was blood. This TCR was recovered from a man aged 50 to 59 with Graves' hyperthyroidism. The rearrangement uses TRBV6-1 and TRBJ2-5, with 15 nucleotides matching TRBD2. The CDR3 sequence is CASGLAGGAVQETQYF. In DNA, the CDR3 is TGTGCCAGTGGACTAGCGGGAGGGGCCGTCCAAGAGACCCAGTACTTC.